Listed here are 13 T cell receptor beta chains from one sample, sequenced in a study of cytomegalovirus exposure and HLA in healthy donors. PCR involved 60 Vbeta and 13 Jbeta primers. The protocol was immunoSEQ multiplex PCR, while the TCRdb copy is restricted to in-frame clones and leaves out a portion. This table holds some 140,000 clones, 72% found once. The sample taken for sequencing was PBMCs. The receptors were gathered from a man aged 50-60 years in good health and CMV-seropositive.

The chain links TRBV7-9 to TRBJ2-7; the D gene is possibly TRBD1 (6 bases). The ends were cut back, 5 bases at V and 3 bases at J, with 8 bases in the middle. Germline loops: CDR1 SEHNR, CDR2 FQNEAQ (reference sequence). CDR3 length equals 12 residues. The DNA of the CDR3 is TGTGCCAGCAGCCAGGACAGCTACGAGCAGTACTTC. Protein product: CASSQDSYEQYF.

The J gene is TRBJ1-2, the V gene TRBV6-1; 7 bases agree with TRBD1. Germline V CDR1 and CDR2: MNHNS, SASEGT. The V segment lost 5 bases and the J segment 2 bases; nucleotides outside the gene matches: 2. This CDR3 comprises 13 residues. The CDR3 loop is CASSTDRNYGYTF. The CDR3 region has the DNA TGTGCCAGCAGTACGGACAGGAACTATGGCTACACCTTC.

The CDR3 loop reads CASTSSSGANVLTF. The CDR3 nucleotides are TGTGCCAGCACGTCGTCCTCTGGGGCCAACGTCCTGACTTTC. This chain links TRBV6-1 with TRBJ2-6; D gene ambiguous. CDR3 length equals 14 residues. Per the germline V gene, CDR1 is MNHNS and CDR2 is SASEGT. V was pared by 7 bases and J by 0 bases, with 7 bases between.

The chain joins TRBV2 to TRBJ1-1, with 7 nucleotides matching TRBD1. From germline, CDR1 is SNHLY and CDR2 FYNNEI. V lost 6 bases and J lost 0; bases outside the gene matches: 7. The CDR3 sequence is 15 residues long. The CDR3 bases are TGTGCCAGCAGACCCCCAGGGGGGCTGAACACTGAAGCTTTCTTT. It codes for CASRPPGGLNTEAFF.

This chain joins TRBV7-9 and TRBJ1-1; 7 bases agree with TRBD1. The CDR3 spans 14 residues. V was clipped by 4 bases and J by 5 bases; unmatched bases: 7. Germline V gene sequence: CDR1 SEHNR, CDR2 FQNEAQ (reference sequence). CDR3 coding DNA: TGTGCCAGCAGCTCAAGACAGGGTGGAACTGAAGCTTTCTTT. It yields the protein CASSSRQGGTEAFF.

The chain uses TRBV11-3 and TRBJ2-2; 7 nucleotides agree with TRBD2. Looked up from germline, CDR1 is SGHNT and CDR2 is YENEEA. The length of the CDR3 is 16 residues. V dropped 4 bases and J dropped 8; count of bases not matched to a gene: 13. CDR3 amino acids: CASSSPQGRAGGELFF. CDR3 nucleotides: TGTGCCAGCAGCTCCCCCCAAGGGAGGGCGGGTGGGGAGCTGTTTTTT.

This clone was seen just once. This chain links TRBV18 with TRBJ1-2; 10 bases are a match to TRBD1. Germline CDR1 is KGHSH and CDR2 is LQKENI. This CDR3 comprises 15 residues. V gave up 2 bases and J gave up 3 bases; unmatched junction bases: 3. DNA for the CDR3: TGTGCCAGCTCACCAAGACAGGGGGCGGACTATGGCTACACCTTC. Its protein product is CASSPRQGADYGYTF.

The chain recombines TRBV6-6 with TRBJ2-5; 8 bases agree with TRBD2. Germline assignment: CDR1 MNHNY and CDR2 SVGAGI (reference sequence). The trim removed 7 bases at V and 2 bases at J, leaving 6 bases unmatched. CDR3 length: 14 residues. The CDR3 spells CASNKRGGQETQYF. The CDR3 DNA sequence: TGTGCCAGCAACAAACGGGGGGGACAAGAGACCCAGTACTTC.

The V call is TRBV10-1, the J call TRBJ2-4, with D perhaps matching TRBD2 (5 bases). The CDR3 contains 13 residues. Trimming took 4 bases from V and 2 from J, leaving 6 bases between them. The germline CDR1 and CDR2 sequences are WNHNN and SYGVQD (reference sequence). The CDR3 sequence is CASSAGSKNIQYF. As DNA, the CDR3 is TGCGCCAGCAGTGCGGGATCCAAAAACATTCAGTACTTC.

This clone has a handful of counts. The J gene is TRBJ1-5, the V gene TRBV6-5; 7 bases map to TRBD1. This CDR3 region has 13 residues. Trimming removed 5 bases from V and 6 bases from J; junction bases left unmatched: 4. The germline CDR1 and CDR2 sequences are MNHEY and SVGAGI. The chain's CDR3 is CASSGTETQPQHF. The CDR3 region has the DNA TGTGCCAGCAGTGGGACAGAGACTCAGCCCCAGCATTTT.

V and J are TRBV6-6 and TRBJ1-2, with D unresolved. The V gene's germline CDR1 is MNHNY and CDR2 SVGAGI (reference sequence). Trimming stripped 0 bases from V and 6 bases from J, with 17 bases between. This CDR3 comprises 16 residues. For the CDR3, the DNA is TGTGCCAGCAGTTACTCCGATGGCCATCCCGGAGATGGCTACACCTTC. This encodes CASSYSDGHPGDGYTF.

This rearrangement joins TRBV7-9 to TRBJ1-4; TRBD1 agrees at 9 bases. Germline CDR1 is SEHNR and CDR2 is FQNEAQ (reference sequence). V trimming: 6 bases; J trimming: 2 bases; junction bases outside the gene matches: 4. CDR3 length: 15 residues. CDR3 sequence (DNA): TGTGCCAGCAGTCCCACAGGGGGCACTAATGAAAAACTGTTTTTT. Protein: CASSPTGGTNEKLFF.

The genes are TRBV7-2 and TRBJ1-4; 9 nucleotides agree with TRBD1. This CDR3 spans 14 amino acids. Losses at the gene ends were 5 bases for V and 6 bases for J; bases not matched to a gene: 4. Germline V CDR1 and CDR2: SGHTA, FQGNSA. CDR3 residues: CASSMGQGYEKLFF. CDR3 bases: TGTGCCAGCAGCATGGGACAGGGTTATGAAAAACTGTTTTTT.